The entry below gives a single TCR beta chain sequence along with its context. This sample is drawn from a study of T cells in Graves' hyperthyroidism and ophthalmopathy. The V gene's germline CDR1 is MNHEY and CDR2 SVGEGT. The CDR3 consists of 15 residues. The V end was cut by 7 bases, the J end by 7 bases, with 20 bases between. Researchers amplified the TCR beta CDR3 regions from RNA transcripts. During a first-round RT-PCR of the TCR CDR3, the HTBI primer set was used. TCRdb redid the calling of the multiplex PCR reads with MiXCR, one entry per CDR3 protein. The sample has a few hundred thousand distinct CDR3 sequences, 15% to 17% seen once.

This clonotype was obtained from a woman in her twenties or thirties with Graves' hyperthyroidism. Sequencing was carried out using blood. The genes are TRBV6-2 or TRBV6-3 and TRBJ1-5; perhaps TRBD1 as D (5 bases). CDR3 amino acids: CASMSFGGGTQPQHF. The DNA for the CDR3 is TGTGCCAGCATGAGTTTTGGCGGCGGGACCCAGCCCCAGCATTTT.